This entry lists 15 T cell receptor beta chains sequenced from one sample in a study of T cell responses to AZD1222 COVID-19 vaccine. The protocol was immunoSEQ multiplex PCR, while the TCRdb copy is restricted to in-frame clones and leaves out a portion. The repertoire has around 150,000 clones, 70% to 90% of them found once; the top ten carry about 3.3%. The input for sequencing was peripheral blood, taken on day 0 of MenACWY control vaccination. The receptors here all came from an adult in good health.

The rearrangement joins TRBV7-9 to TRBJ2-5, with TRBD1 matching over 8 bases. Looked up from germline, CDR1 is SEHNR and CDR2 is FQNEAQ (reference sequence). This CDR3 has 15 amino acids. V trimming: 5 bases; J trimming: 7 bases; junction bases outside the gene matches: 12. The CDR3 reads CASSPLAGGTGTQYF. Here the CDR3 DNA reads TGTGCCAGCAGCCCCTTGGCAGGGGGGACAGGGACCCAGTACTTC.

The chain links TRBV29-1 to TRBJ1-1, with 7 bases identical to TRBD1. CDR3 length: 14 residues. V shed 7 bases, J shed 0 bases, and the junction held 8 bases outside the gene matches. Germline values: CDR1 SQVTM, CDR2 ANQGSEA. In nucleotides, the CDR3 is TGCAGCGCTGACAGGGCCGGATTGAACACTGAAGCTTTCTTT. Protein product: CSADRAGLNTEAFF. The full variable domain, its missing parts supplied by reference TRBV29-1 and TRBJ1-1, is SAVISQKPSRDICQRGTSLTIQCQVDSQVTMMFWYRQQPGQSLTLIATANQGSEATYESGFVIDKFPISRPNLTFSTLTVSNMSPEDSSIYLCSADRAGLNTEAFFGQGTRLTVV.

Here the CDR3 DNA reads TGTGCCAGTAGTAAGAGAACTAGCGGGGGCCACGAGCAGTACTTC. Its protein product is CASSKRTSGGHEQYF. The chain joins TRBV19 to TRBJ2-7, with TRBD2 matching 11 bases. The CDR3 covers 15 residues. J gave up 5 bases and V 4 bases, and 7 bases lay outside the gene matches. CDR1 and CDR2 from the germline V gene are LNHDA and SQIVND (reference sequence).

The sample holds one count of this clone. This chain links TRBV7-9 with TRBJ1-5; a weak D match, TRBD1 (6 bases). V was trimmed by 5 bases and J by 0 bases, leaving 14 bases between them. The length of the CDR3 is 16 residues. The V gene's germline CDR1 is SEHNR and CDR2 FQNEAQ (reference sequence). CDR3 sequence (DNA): TGTGCCAGCAGCCCCGGGACAACCGATAGCAATCAGCCCCAGCATTTT. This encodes CASSPGTTDSNQPQHF.

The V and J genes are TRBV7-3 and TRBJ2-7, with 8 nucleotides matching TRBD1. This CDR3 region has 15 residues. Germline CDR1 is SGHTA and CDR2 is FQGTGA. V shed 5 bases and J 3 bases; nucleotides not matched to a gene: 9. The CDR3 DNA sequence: TGTGCCAGCAGCCTCACGGGGGACAGGTTCTACGAGCAGTACTTC. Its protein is CASSLTGDRFYEQYF. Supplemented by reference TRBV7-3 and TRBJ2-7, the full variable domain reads GAGVSQTPSNKVTEKGKYVELRCDPISGHTALYWYRQSLGQGPEFLIYFQGTGAADDSGLPNDRFFAVRPEGSVSTLKIQRTERGDSAVYLCASSLTGDRFYEQYFGPGTRLTVT.

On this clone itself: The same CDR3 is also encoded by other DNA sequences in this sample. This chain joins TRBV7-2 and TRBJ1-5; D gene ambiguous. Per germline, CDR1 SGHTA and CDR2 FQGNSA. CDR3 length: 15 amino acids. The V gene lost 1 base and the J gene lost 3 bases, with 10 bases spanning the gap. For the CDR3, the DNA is TGTGCCAGCAGCTTAGGCGGGTCATCCAATCAGCCCCAGCATTTT. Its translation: CASSLGGSSNQPQHF.

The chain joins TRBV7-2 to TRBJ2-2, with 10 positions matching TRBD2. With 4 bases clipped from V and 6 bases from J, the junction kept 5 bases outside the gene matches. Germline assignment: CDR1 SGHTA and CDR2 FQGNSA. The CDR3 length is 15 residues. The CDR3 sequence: CASSSNLAGAGELFF. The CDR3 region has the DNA TGTGCCAGCAGCTCTAACCTAGCGGGAGCCGGGGAGCTGTTTTTT.

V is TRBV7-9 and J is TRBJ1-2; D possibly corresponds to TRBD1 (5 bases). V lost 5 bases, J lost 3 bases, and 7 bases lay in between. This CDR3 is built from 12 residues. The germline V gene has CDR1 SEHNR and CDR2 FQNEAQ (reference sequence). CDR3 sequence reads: CASSQGDYGYTF. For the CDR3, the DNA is TGTGCCAGCAGCCAGGGCGACTATGGCTACACCTTC.

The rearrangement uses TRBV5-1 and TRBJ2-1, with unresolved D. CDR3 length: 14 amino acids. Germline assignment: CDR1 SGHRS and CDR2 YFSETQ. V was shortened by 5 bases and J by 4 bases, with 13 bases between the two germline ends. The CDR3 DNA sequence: TGCGCCAGCAGTCCTTTGCCGGATTACAATGAGCAGTTCTTC. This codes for CASSPLPDYNEQFF.

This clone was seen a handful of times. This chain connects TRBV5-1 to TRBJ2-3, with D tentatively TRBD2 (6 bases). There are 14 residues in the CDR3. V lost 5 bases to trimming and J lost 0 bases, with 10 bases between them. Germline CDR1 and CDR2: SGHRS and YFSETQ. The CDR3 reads CASRGGLSTDTQYF. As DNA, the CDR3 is TGCGCCAGCAGGGGGGGACTGAGCACAGATACGCAGTATTTT.

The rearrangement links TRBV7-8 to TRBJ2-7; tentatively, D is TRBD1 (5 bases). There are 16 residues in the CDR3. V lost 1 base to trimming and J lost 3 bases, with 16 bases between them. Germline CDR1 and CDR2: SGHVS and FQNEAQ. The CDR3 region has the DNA TGTGCCAGCAGCTTAGGCCCTGCAGGGTCCGGCTACGAGCAGTACTTC. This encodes CASSLGPAGSGYEQYF.

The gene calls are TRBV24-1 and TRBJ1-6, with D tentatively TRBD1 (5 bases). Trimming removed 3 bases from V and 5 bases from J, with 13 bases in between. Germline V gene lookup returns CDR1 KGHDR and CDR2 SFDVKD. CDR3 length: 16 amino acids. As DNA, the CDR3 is TGTGCCACCAGTGATAGCGGTGAGGGGAATAATTCACCCCTCCACTTT. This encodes CATSDSGEGNNSPLHF.

The CDR3 region is CASSWTGADSSGRSFSYEQYF. DNA for the CDR3: TGCGCCAGCAGCTGGACAGGAGCCGATTCTAGCGGGAGGAGTTTCTCCTACGAGCAGTACTTC. V and J are TRBV5-1 and TRBJ2-7; 11 positions agree with TRBD2. Germline V gene data show CDR1 as SGHRS and CDR2 as YFSETQ. This CDR3 has 21 residues. The trim removed 3 bases at V and 0 bases at J, leaving 20 bases unmatched.

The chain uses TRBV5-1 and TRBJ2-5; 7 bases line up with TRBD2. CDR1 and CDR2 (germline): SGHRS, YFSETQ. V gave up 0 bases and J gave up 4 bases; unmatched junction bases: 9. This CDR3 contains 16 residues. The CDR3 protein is CASSLAPSGEGETQYF. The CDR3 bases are TGCGCCAGCAGCTTGGCTCCCAGCGGGGAAGGAGAGACCCAGTACTTC.

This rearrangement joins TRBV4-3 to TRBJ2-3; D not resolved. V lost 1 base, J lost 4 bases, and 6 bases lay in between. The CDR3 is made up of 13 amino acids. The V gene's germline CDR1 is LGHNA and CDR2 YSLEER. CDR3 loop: CASSQVAADTQYF. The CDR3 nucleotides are TGCGCCAGCAGCCAAGTAGCTGCAGATACGCAGTATTTT.